This T cell receptor (beta chain) was captured by sequencing in a study of post-analysis software for immune sequencing data. Study information: Multiple sclerosis in the patients followed relapsing-remitting, secondary progressive and progressive-relapsing courses. General study findings and limits: Normalized Chao1 diversity in multiple sclerosis patients fell significantly below that of controls. Strong co-clustering by F measure was evident for samples that had been prepared in the same batch. Included in a set of several TRBV segments more frequent in patients than controls were TRBV5-6, TRBV5-1 and TRBV20-1.

As for this clonotype: The antigen remains undetermined.

Unique molecular identifiers were built into the TCR beta cDNA libraries. The T cell input of about 0.85 to 10 million gave roughly 0.5 million cDNA molecules. TCRdb passed the PCR reads through MiXCR, listing each CDR3 protein once. The data contain 400,000 to 500,000 distinct CDR3 sequences, about 39% of them singletons. V shed 6 bases, J shed 15 bases, and the junction held 9 bases outside the gene matches. The CDR3 extends over 12 amino acids. The origin of this receptor is a girl aged 2-15 years with multiple sclerosis. Specimen: blood. The chain recombines TRBV12-3 or TRBV12-4 with TRBJ2-1; 9 bases are a match to TRBD1. The CDR3 here is CASSQGQGGGFF. The CDR3 region has the DNA TGTGCCAGCAGCCAGGGACAGGGCGGGGGGTTCTTC.